The rows below give T cell receptor beta chains drawn from one sample of a study of blood T cell repertoires in COVID-19. Assay: immunoSEQ multiplex PCR; the TCRdb copy retains only in-frame clones and omits some. The data show approximately 290,000 clones, around 85% seen once. The sample taken for sequencing was peripheral blood. The source of these receptors is a human donor with COVID-19, enrolled during active disease. The donor label of this sample is uncertain. Each CDR3 is given with its conserved first and last residue. Fields, in order: D gene, V gene, clone size, J gene, CDR3 DNA, CDR3 protein. A D gene is named only where the DNA matches it firmly. Only some rows state a clone size, as once, few, many or a class for expanded clones.

D: TRBD2
V: TRBV19
size: -
J: TRBJ2-7
DNA: TGTGCCAGTAGTATCCGCGGAGGGGAGGGACTTGAGCAGTACTTC
CDR3: CASSIRGGEGLEQYF

D: -
V: TRBV7-7
size: -
J: TRBJ1-4
DNA: TGTGCTAGCAGCTTAGGGCACTCGGGGGAAAAACTGTTTTTT
CDR3: CASSLGHSGEKLFF

D: -
V: TRBV28
size: -
J: TRBJ1-2
DNA: TGTGCCAGCAGTTCACCTTCAGAAACTAACTATGGCTACACCTTC
CDR3: CASSSPSETNYGYTF

D: TRBD2
V: TRBV11-2
size: -
J: TRBJ2-5
DNA: TGTGCCAGCAGCCCAAACCGCGGGAGTGGCGGAGAGACCCAGTACTTC
CDR3: CASSPNRGSGGETQYF

D: TRBD1
V: TRBV9
size: -
J: TRBJ1-4
DNA: TGTGCCAGCAGCGCGGGGACAGGGGGAGGTAATGAAAAACTGTTTTTT
CDR3: CASSAGTGGGNEKLFF

D: -
V: TRBV28
size: once
J: TRBJ2-7
DNA: TGTGCCAGCAGTTCCAGGTTGAGCGAGCAGTACTTC
CDR3: CASSSRLSEQYF

D: TRBD1
V: TRBV27
size: -
J: TRBJ1-2
DNA: TGTGCCAGCAGTCCCCGACAGGGCGCCGGCTACACCTTC
CDR3: CASSPRQGAGYTF

D: -
V: TRBV9
size: -
J: TRBJ2-2
DNA: TGTGCCAGCAGCCCCTCTCCCGTCGGCACCGGGGAGCTGTTTTTT
CDR3: CASSPSPVGTGELFF

D: -
V: TRBV2
size: -
J: TRBJ1-2
DNA: TGTGCCAGCAGCCCCAAGAGGACAGAGAACTATGGCTACACCTTC
CDR3: CASSPKRTENYGYTF

D: -
V: TRBV18
size: -
J: TRBJ2-1
DNA: TGTGCCAGCTCACCTAACAACCCGTACAATGAGCAGTTCTTC
CDR3: CASSPNNPYNEQFF

D: -
V: TRBV19
size: few
J: TRBJ2-1
DNA: TGTGCCAGTAGAGCGCGGGAACTTGGTGAGCAGTTCTTC
CDR3: CASRARELGEQFF

D: TRBD1
V: TRBV7-9
size: -
J: TRBJ1-5
DNA: TGTGCCAGCAGCTTAGAGGAGGGGGCGGGGCAGCCCCAGCATTTT
CDR3: CASSLEEGAGQPQHF

D: TRBD2
V: TRBV11-2
size: -
J: TRBJ2-1
DNA: TGTGCCAGCAGCTTAGTCGCTAGCGGGGTCGCGTATGAGCAGTTCTTC
CDR3: CASSLVASGVAYEQFF

D: TRBD1
V: TRBV7-3
size: -
J: TRBJ1-1
DNA: TGTGCCAGCAGCCCTCAGGGGGTTTACACTGAAGCTTTCTTT
CDR3: CASSPQGVYTEAFF

D: TRBD2
V: TRBV28
size: once
J: TRBJ2-1
DNA: TGTGCCAGCCCCCCCCGACTAGCGGGAGAATTCGCCGCGGAGTTCTTC
CDR3: CASPPRLAGEFAAEFF

D: -
V: TRBV18
size: -
J: TRBJ1-2
DNA: TGTGCCAGCTCACCACCGTCGTCTAGGGGCTCCTATGGCTACACCTTC
CDR3: CASSPPSSRGSYGYTF